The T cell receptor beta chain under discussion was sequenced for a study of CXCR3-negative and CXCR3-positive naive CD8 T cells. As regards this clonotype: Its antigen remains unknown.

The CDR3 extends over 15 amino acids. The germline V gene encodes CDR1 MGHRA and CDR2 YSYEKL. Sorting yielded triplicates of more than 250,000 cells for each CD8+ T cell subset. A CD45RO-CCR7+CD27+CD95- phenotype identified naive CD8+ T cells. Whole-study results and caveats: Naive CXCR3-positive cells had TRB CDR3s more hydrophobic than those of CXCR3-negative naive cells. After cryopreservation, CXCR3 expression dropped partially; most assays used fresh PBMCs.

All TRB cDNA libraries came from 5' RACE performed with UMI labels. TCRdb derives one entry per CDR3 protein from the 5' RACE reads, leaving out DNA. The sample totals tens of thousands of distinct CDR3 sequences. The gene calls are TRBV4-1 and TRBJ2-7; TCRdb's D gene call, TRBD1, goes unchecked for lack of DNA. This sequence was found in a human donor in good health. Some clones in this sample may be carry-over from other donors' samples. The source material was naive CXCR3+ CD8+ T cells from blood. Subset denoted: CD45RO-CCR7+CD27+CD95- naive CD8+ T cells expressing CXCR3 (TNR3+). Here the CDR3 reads CASSQDSGTLDEQYF.